Below are 20 T cell receptor beta chains sequenced from a single sample in a study of blood T cells in healthy people across ages. Sample-barcoded 5' priming and a J-beta primer mix drove a second PCR of roughly 6 to 12 cycles. TCRdb redid the calling of the 5' RACE reads with MiXCR, one entry per CDR3 protein. The table lists approximately 730,000 distinct CDR3 sequences, approximately 43% of them singletons. Sequenced input: blood. The receptors were sampled from a woman aged 55-69 years in good health.

The CDR3 nucleotides read TGTGCCAGCAGTCGGGGGACTTGGGAGCAGTACTTC. Translated, it gives CASSRGTWEQYF. The chain uses TRBV12-3 or TRBV12-4 and TRBJ2-4; a weak D match, TRBD2 (6 bases). Trimming removed 5 bases from V and 13 bases from J, with 15 bases in between. There are 12 residues in the CDR3.

As concerns this clonotype: Relative to the germline gene, one junction end is altered; a read error may explain this. The chain joins TRBV12-3 or TRBV12-4 to TRBJ2-1; a weak D match, TRBD2 (5 bases). The CDR3 runs to 14 residues. CDR3 bases: TGTGCCACCAGTGACGACGGGGTAAGGAATGAGCAGTTCTTC. Amino acids: CATSDDGVRNEQFF.

V usage is TRBV6-6 and J usage is TRBJ2-5; TRBD2 matches 7 bases. TRBJ2-7 matches the DNA end more closely, so the J call is doubtful. The V gene's germline CDR1 is MNHNY and CDR2 SVGAGI (reference sequence). There are 12 residues in the CDR3. CDR3 region: CASSLREGEQYF. The CDR3, as DNA: TGTGCCAGCAGCCTAAGGGAGGGCGAGCAGTACTTC.

The rearrangement uses TRBV30 and TRBJ2-6, with D uncertain. Germline V lookup: CDR1 GTSNPN, CDR2 SVGIG (reference sequence). CDR3 length equals 14 residues. V dropped 3 bases and J dropped 0 bases, with 6 bases sitting between them. Here the CDR3 DNA reads TGTGCCTGGAGAGGTGCCTCTGGGGCCAACGTCCTGACTTTC. The encoded protein is CAWRGASGANVLTF. Supplemented by reference TRBV30 and TRBJ2-6, the full variable domain reads SQTIHQWPATLVQPVGSPLSLECTVEGTSNPNLYWYRQAAGRGLQLLFYSVGIGQISSEVPQNLSASRPQDRQFILSSKKLLLSDSGFYLCAWRGASGANVLTFGAGSRLTVL.

About this clonotype itself: A read error may be the cause here, since a much bigger clone is one base away. This sequence joins TRBV3-1 and TRBJ2-6, with D maybe TRBD1 (6 bases). Germline V CDR1 and CDR2: LGHDT, YNNKEL (reference sequence). The length of the CDR3 is 15 residues. V shed 4 bases and J shed 2 bases, with 9 bases lying between them. DNA of the CDR3: TGTGCCAGCAGCCTCCGGACAGCTGGGGCCAACGTCCTGACTTTC. Protein sequence: CASSLRTAGANVLTF.

This clonotype has just one count. The genes are TRBV7-9 and TRBJ1-1; 9 bases agree with TRBD1. The V gene end was trimmed by 7 bases and the J gene end by 11 bases; junction bases not matched to a gene: 8. In germline, CDR1 is SEHNR, CDR2 FQNEAQ (reference sequence). The CDR3 covers 12 residues. The CDR3 loop is CASNLGTGTAFF. The CDR3 DNA reads as TGTGCCAGCAACCTCGGGACAGGGACGGCTTTCTTT.

This clonotype was seen more than once but under ten times. The rearrangement uses TRBV12-5 and TRBJ2-3, with D tentatively TRBD2 (5 bases). The CDR3 loop spans 16 amino acids. Trimming removed 0 bases from V and 0 bases from J, with 10 bases in between. The germline V gene encodes CDR1 LGHNT and CDR2 FRNRAP. CDR3 nucleotides: TGTGCTAGTGGTTTGGTACGAGGGTTAAGCACAGATACGCAGTATTTT. Protein product: CASGLVRGLSTDTQYF.

This clonotype was seen only a few times. The chain recombines TRBV5-1 with TRBJ2-7; D unclear. From germline, CDR1 is SGHRS and CDR2 YFSETQ. Trimming took 1 base from V and 12 from J, leaving 11 bases between them. The CDR3 consists of 11 residues. The CDR3 reads CASSLLGSTYF. Here the CDR3 DNA reads TGCGCCAGCAGCTTGTTAGGCAGCACGTACTTC.

This clonotype was recorded only once. The germline gene is not matched at one end of the junction; a read error may be the cause. The V call is TRBV5-6, the J call TRBJ2-1; D not resolved. Germline V gene data show CDR1 as SGHDT and CDR2 as YYEEEE. This CDR3 has 13 residues. This CDR3 is CSSSLVLMDEQFF. DNA of the CDR3: TGTTCCAGCAGCTTGGTCCTAATGGATGAGCAGTTCTTC.

This chain connects TRBV6-2 or TRBV6-3 to TRBJ1-1; D call uncertain. Germline V lookup: CDR1 MNHEY, CDR2 SVGEGT. Trimming left V 2 bases short and J 0 bases short, with 7 bases between. CDR3 length equals 14 residues. The CDR3 spells CASSYASLNTEAFF. CDR3 sequence (DNA): TGTGCCAGCAGTTACGCAAGTTTGAACACTGAAGCTTTCTTT.

The chain carries TRBV14 and TRBJ2-7; TRBD2 matches 14 bases. In germline, CDR1 is SGHDN, CDR2 FVKESK. The CDR3 is made up of 17 amino acids. The V and J ends lost 2 bases and 3 bases, in that order; junction bases with no gene match: 6. CDR3 sequence: CASSQYAGLAGVYEQYF. CDR3 nucleotides: TGTGCCAGCAGCCAATATGCGGGACTAGCGGGGGTCTACGAGCAGTACTTC.

This clonotype turned up a few times. This sequence joins TRBV4-2 and TRBJ2-7, with TRBD2 matching 9 bases. V shed 1 base and J 4 bases; nucleotides not matched to a gene: 5. The CDR3 runs 15 residues. The germline CDR1 and CDR2 sequences are LGHNA and YNFKEQ. The CDR3, as DNA: TGTGCCAGCAGCCAAGGCAATAGCGGGAGTTACGAGCAGTACTTC. It specifies CASSQGNSGSYEQYF.

This clonotype was recorded a few times. V gene TRBV7-3 combines with J gene TRBJ2-1, with TRBD1 matching 7 bases. The germline V gene has CDR1 SGHTA and CDR2 FQGTGA. The CDR3 consists of 15 residues. Trimming removed 2 bases from V and 5 bases from J; junction bases left unmatched: 6. The DNA for the CDR3 is TGTGCCAGCAGCTTACATGGACAGGCAGACAATGAGCAGTTCTTC. This gives the protein CASSLHGQADNEQFF.

CDR3 sequence reads: CASSLTSRNEQYF. For the CDR3, the DNA is TGTGCCAGCAGCTTAACTTCCCGCAACGAGCAGTACTTC. The genes are TRBV7-3 and TRBJ2-7, with D unresolved. With 0 bases removed from V and 5 bases from J, the gap between germline ends came to 8 bases. This CDR3 is 13 amino acids long. CDR1 and CDR2 (germline): SGHTA, FQGTGA.

This clonotype was observed at least ten times. Since a much larger clone is just one base distant, this may be a read error. V gene TRBV12-3 or TRBV12-4 combines with J gene TRBJ2-3; no definite D call. The CDR3 sequence is 12 residues long. The V end lost 6 bases, the J end lost 0 bases, and 4 bases lay between the germline ends. CDR3 sequence: CASRFSTDTQYF. The CDR3 bases are TGTGCCAGCAGGTTTAGCACAGATACGCAGTATTTT.

This clonotype was observed a single time. The rearrangement links TRBV3-1 to TRBJ2-7, with D perhaps given as TRBD1 or TRBD2 (5 bases each). Germline V gene lookup returns CDR1 LGHDT and CDR2 YNNKEL (reference sequence). V lost 4 bases to trimming and J lost 5 bases, with 12 bases between them. CDR3 length equals 13 residues. The CDR3 DNA reads as TGTGCCAGCAGCCTCGGGGCCCAAGACGAGCAGTACTTC. This sequence encodes CASSLGAQDEQYF.

This clonotype was counted ten times or more. The rearrangement links TRBV20-1 to TRBJ2-1; D might be TRBD2 (7 bases). Germline loops: CDR1 DFQATT, CDR2 SNEGSKA (reference sequence). The CDR3 spans 14 residues. Deletions cut 1 base from V and 10 bases from J, with 17 bases between. The CDR3 loop reads CSARGASRGGEQFF. For the CDR3, the DNA is TGCAGTGCTAGAGGGGCTTCTAGGGGGGGAGAGCAGTTCTTC.

V and J are TRBV10-3 and TRBJ1-2, with 10 bases matching TRBD1. This CDR3 spans 14 amino acids. CDR1 is ENHRY and CDR2 is SYGVKD in the germline V gene. With V trimmed by 4 bases and J by 6 bases, 5 bases remained unmatched. The CDR3 protein is CAISGLGQGHGYTF. CDR3 sequence (DNA): TGTGCCATCAGTGGGTTGGGACAGGGGCATGGCTACACCTTC.

The chain carries TRBV20-1 and TRBJ2-7, with TRBD2 identical over 9 bases. V dropped 0 bases and J dropped 4; count of bases not matched to a gene: 10. The CDR3 loop spans 16 amino acids. Germline V lookup: CDR1 DFQATT, CDR2 SNEGSKA (reference sequence). The DNA for the CDR3 is TGCAGTGCTAGAGATCCGTGCGAGCGGGGGGATTACGAGCAGTACTTC. It specifies CSARDPCERGDYEQYF.

The J gene is TRBJ1-5, the V gene TRBV20-1, with D tentatively TRBD1 (6 bases). The CDR3 is 13 residues long. Between the trimmed V and J ends, which lost 3 bases and 7 bases, there was a span of 13 bases. The germline V gene has CDR1 DFQATT and CDR2 SNEGSKA (reference sequence). The CDR3 coding sequence is TGCAGTGCTAGTGATTTGGACAGACAGCCCCAGCATTTT. Translation: CSASDLDRQPQHF.